This T cell receptor beta chain emerged from a study of T-cell memory formation after mild COVID-19. Study information: Largely, the TCR clusters proved donor specific. Broader study findings: There was a balanced CD4/CD8 profile in clones contracting day 15 to 85, and later expanders leaned CD4+. There were some responding clones in pre-infection memory, which suggested that cross-reactive memory had joined.

This clonotype was seen just once. Its target is not known. V was clipped by 6 bases and J by 3 bases, with 14 bases between them. Germline V lookup: CDR1 MNHNS, CDR2 SASEGT. The CDR3 covers 14 residues. Libraries for TCRalpha and TCRbeta carried sample barcodes and unique molecular identifiers via 5'RACE. TCRdb fed the 5' RACE reads into MiXCR, producing one record per CDR3 protein. The sample lists approximately 350,000 distinct CDR3 sequences, 25% to 30% occurring once. The specimen was PBMCs or a T cell subset sorted from them (not recorded which). The TCR originated in an adult woman who had mild COVID-19 (a few samples of this study predate the infection). Cell type and time point are not known. This rearrangement joins TRBV6-1 to TRBJ1-2; D may be TRBD1 (6 bases). The CDR3 here is CASRWTDRDYGYTF. The CDR3 DNA is TGTGCCAGCAGGTGGACAGATAGGGACTATGGCTACACCTTC.